Included here is one T cell receptor (beta chain) sequence, with context. Its specificity is not known. Germline CDR1 is DFQATT and CDR2 is SNEGSKA (reference sequence). Trimming cost V 2 bases and J 3 bases, with 13 bases left between them. The CDR3 covers 14 residues. It was RNA transcripts that yielded the amplified TCR beta CDR3 regions. First-round RT-PCR of the TCR CDR3 relied on the HTBI primer set. One entry per CDR3 protein, called by TCRdb with MiXCR from the multiplex PCR reads. The table lists 450,000 to 550,000 distinct CDR3 sequences, approximately 25% of them singletons. Fresh peripheral blood, 9.5 to 10 ml of it, supplied the PBMCs. These data originate in a study of T cells in Graves' hyperthyroidism and ophthalmopathy. Regarding the study as a whole: Blood also contained most expanded thyroid clonotypes above 0.001.

The clonotype originates from a woman aged 25 to 39 with Graves' ophthalmopathy. The specimen sequenced was blood. This rearrangement joins TRBV20-1 to TRBJ2-5; the D gene could be TRBD1 or TRBD2 (5 bases each). For the CDR3, the DNA is TGCAGTGCTAGACTTGGGGGAAAAGAAGAGACCCAGTACTTC. It yields the protein CSARLGGKEETQYF.